Listed here are 23 T cell receptor beta chains from one sample, sequenced in a study of spatial heterogeneity in lung cancer. TCRdb reanalysed the 5' RACE reads using MiXCR and keeps one entry per CDR3 protein. The sample has fewer than 1,500 distinct CDR3 sequences; 56% are singletons. Time point denoted: blood at routine non-recurrence follow-up after resection. The sample in question was PBMCs, obtained at follow-up. The receptor set was obtained from a female donor with early-stage non-small cell lung cancer.

About this clonotype itself: This beta chain appears as a stray read in a library generated for alpha chains; its size is not informative. The chain has TRBV24-1 and TRBJ2-1; no definite D call. This CDR3 has 13 residues. V lost 4 bases and J lost 8, with 11 bases in between. The germline V gene has CDR1 KGHDR and CDR2 SFDVKD. CDR3 sequence reads: CATSDLTGDEQFF. The CDR3 DNA reads as TGTGCCACCAGTGACCTGACCGGTGATGAGCAGTTCTTC.

A word on this clonotype: Since the library was made to target alpha chains, this beta chain is a stray read and its abundance is not meaningful. V is TRBV28 and J is TRBJ2-7; TRBD1 aligns across 9 bases. With 6 bases clipped from V and 6 bases from J, the junction kept 3 bases outside the gene matches. Looked up from germline, CDR1 is MDHEN and CDR2 is SYDVKM. This CDR3 spans 12 amino acids. CDR3 residues: CASRTGGSEQYF. CDR3 in DNA: TGTGCCAGCAGGACAGGGGGGAGCGAGCAGTACTTC.

Concerning this clonotype: This beta chain is a stray read from a library made for alpha chains; its abundance is not meaningful. The rearrangement uses TRBV6-1 and TRBJ1-1; D call uncertain. Germline CDR1 and CDR2: MNHNS and SASEGT. The CDR3 covers 14 residues. With 1 base removed from V and 2 bases from J, the gap between germline ends came to 8 bases. The CDR3 nucleotides are TGTGCCAGCAGTGAAGTCGGCGGAAACACTGAAGCTTTCTTT. Translated, it gives CASSEVGGNTEAFF.

Remarks on this clonotype: Because this beta chain is a stray read in a library intended to capture alpha chains, its abundance should not be given much weight. The CDR3 loop reads CASRGTGVFEQYF. The CDR3, as DNA: TGTGCCAGCAGAGGGACAGGGGTATTCGAGCAGTACTTC. The J gene is TRBJ2-7, the V gene TRBV6-5; 10 nucleotides line up with TRBD1. The V segment lost 6 bases and the J segment 6 bases; nucleotides outside the gene matches: 5. Germline CDR1 and CDR2: MNHEY and SVGAGI. The CDR3 spans 13 residues.

This clonotype qualifies as large. Being off target in a library aimed at alpha chains, this beta chain has a size of little meaning. This sequence joins TRBV29-1 and TRBJ1-1; 9 nucleotides line up with TRBD1. Unmatched junction bases numbered 5, after V lost 4 bases and J lost 14 bases. Germline-derived CDR1 and CDR2 are SQVTM and ANQGSEA. This CDR3 has 10 amino acids. This CDR3 is CSVVRDRAFF. CDR3 sequence (DNA): TGCAGCGTTGTACGGGACAGGGCCTTCTTT. Full variable domain (remainder filled in from reference TRBV29-1 and TRBJ1-1): SAVISQKPSRDICQRGTSLTIQCQVDSQVTMMFWYRQQPGQSLTLIATANQGSEATYESGFVIDKFPISRPNLTFSTLTVSNMSPEDSSIYLCSVVRDRAFFGQGTRLTVV.

This clonotype appeared a single time. In a library made to pick up alpha chains, this beta chain is a stray read with a size that means little. The genes are TRBV29-1 and TRBJ2-5, with TRBD1 as a possible D gene (5 bases). V lost 6 bases and J 2 bases, leaving 13 bases between the germline ends. This CDR3 is 13 amino acids long. The germline CDR1 and CDR2 sequences are SQVTM and ANQGSEA. CDR3 amino acids: CSVQGAGQETQYF. CDR3 in DNA: TGCAGCGTCCAAGGGGCCGGTCAAGAGACCCAGTACTTC.

Notes on this clonotype: The size of this beta chain means little, since it is a stray read in a library made for alpha chains. The chain has TRBV19 and TRBJ2-2; 9 bases agree with TRBD2. With V trimmed by 4 bases and J by 1 base, 7 bases remained unmatched. In germline, CDR1 is LNHDA, CDR2 SQIVND (reference sequence). This CDR3 is 17 amino acids long. This chain's CDR3 is CASSTQGLARNTGELFF. The CDR3 DNA is TGTGCCAGTAGTACACAGGGACTAGCCAGGAACACCGGGGAGCTGTTTTTT.

Details on this clonotype: A library prepared for alpha chains yielded this beta chain as an off-target read; its size is of little meaning. The gene calls are TRBV4-1 and TRBJ2-5; tentatively, D is TRBD1 (7 bases). The V and J ends lost 6 bases and 5 bases respectively, with 22 bases between them. Germline V CDR1 and CDR2: MGHRA, YSYEKL. The CDR3 is 16 residues long. The CDR3 DNA is TGCGCCAGCAGTCATAGCGGACAGGAAGCACGCGAGACCCAGTACTTC. Its translation: CASSHSGQEARETQYF.

Concerning this clonotype: This beta chain is a stray read from a library made for alpha chains; its abundance is not meaningful. This rearrangement joins TRBV6-1 to TRBJ1-2; no reliable D call. Trimming took off 2 bases at V and 8 bases at J, with 12 bases between the two ends. The CDR3 has 13 residues. Germline-derived CDR1 and CDR2 are MNHNS and SASEGT. The CDR3 DNA sequence: TGTGCCAGCAGTGAACGGCTGTTATGGGGCTACACCTTC. Amino acids: CASSERLLWGYTF.

Note on this clonotype: The size of this beta chain means little, since it is a stray read in a library made for alpha chains. V gene TRBV11-2 combines with J gene TRBJ1-6, with no clear D. Between the trimmed V and J ends, which lost 5 bases and 8 bases, there was a span of 13 bases. The CDR3 covers 14 residues. The germline V gene encodes CDR1 SGHAT and CDR2 FQNNGV. The CDR3 bases are TGTGCCAGCAGCCTCTGGGATGGCGATTCACCCCTCCACTTT. Amino acid sequence: CASSLWDGDSPLHF.

As to this clonotype: This beta chain turned up in a library designed for alpha chains; as an off-target read, its abundance says little. The J gene is TRBJ2-1, the V gene TRBV6-2 or TRBV6-3; D remains ambiguous. V dropped 1 base and J dropped 6 bases, with 7 bases sitting between them. This CDR3 contains 13 residues. Germline lookup yields CDR1 MNHEY and CDR2 SVGEGT. The CDR3 loop is CASSYLERNEQFF. CDR3 DNA: TGTGCCAGCAGTTACTTGGAGCGCAATGAGCAGTTCTTC.

With respect to this clonotype: The junction and the germline gene differ at one end; a read error may be behind it. A library prepared for alpha chains yielded this beta chain as an off-target read; its size is of little meaning. The V call is TRBV5-4, the J call TRBJ1-5; D is possibly TRBD1 (5 bases). Germline CDR1 reads SGHNT; CDR2 reads YYREEE (reference sequence). CDR3 length: 14 residues. The CDR3 coding sequence is TGCGCCAGCAGCTCCGGGGGGAGCAATCAGCCCCAGCATTTT. Amino acids: CASSSGGSNQPQHF.

Comment on this clonotype: This beta chain lies outside the target of a library built for alpha chains; its clone size means little. The genes are TRBV6-6 and TRBJ1-1; D is uncertain. Germline V gene data show CDR1 as MNHNY and CDR2 as SVGAGI (reference sequence). Trimming removed 2 bases at V and 4 bases at J, with 5 bases between. This CDR3 comprises 12 residues. The CDR3 reads CASSYPSTEAFF. In DNA form, the CDR3 reads TGTGCCAGCAGTTACCCCAGCACTGAAGCTTTCTTT.

This clonotype was seen only a few times. This beta chain is an off-target read within a library intended for alpha chains, so its frequency means little. The chain has TRBV10-3 and TRBJ1-2; D is undetermined. Trimming shortened V by 3 bases and J by 0 bases, and 8 bases separated the two germline ends. Germline lookup yields CDR1 ENHRY and CDR2 SYGVKD. CDR3 length: 14 residues. The chain's CDR3 is CAISDRITNYGYTF. The CDR3 bases are TGTGCCATCAGTGACAGGATCACTAACTATGGCTACACCTTC.

Worth noting for this clonotype: Little can be read into the size of this beta chain, an off-target read in a library designed for alpha chains. V and J are TRBV7-2 and TRBJ2-2; D ambiguous. V was cut by 2 bases and J by 9 bases, with 7 bases left in between. The germline V gene has CDR1 SGHTA and CDR2 FQGNSA. This CDR3 is built from 12 residues. The CDR3 coding sequence is TGTGCCAGCAGCTTAAGGAACAGGGAGCTGTTTTTT. It is translated as CASSLRNRELFF. The whole variable domain, filled in from reference TRBV7-2 and TRBJ2-2, reads GAGVSQSPSNKVTEKGKDVELRCDPISGHTALYWYRQSLGQGLEFLIYFQGNSAPDKSGLPSDRFSAERTGGSVSTLTIQRTQQEDSAVYLCASSLRNRELFFGEGSRLTVL.

This clonotype has more than one count but fewer than ten. In a library made to pick up alpha chains, this beta chain is a stray read with a size that means little. The genes are TRBV9 and TRBJ2-2, with D perhaps TRBD2 (6 bases). The CDR3 spans 14 residues. The V end lost 4 bases, the J end lost 6 bases, and 13 bases lay between the germline ends. Germline CDR1 is SGDLS and CDR2 is YYNGEE. The CDR3 nucleotides read TGTGCCAGCAGCTCTCAACCGGGAGCCGGGGAGCTGTTTTTT. This translates into CASSSQPGAGELFF. The full variable domain, rest sourced from reference TRBV9 and TRBJ2-2, is DSGVTQTPKHLITATGQRVTLRCSPRSGDLSVYWYQQSLDQGLQFLIQYYNGEERAKGNILERFSAQQFPDLHSELNLSSLELGDSALYFCASSSQPGAGELFFGEGSRLTVL.

Worth noting for this clonotype: This beta chain is an unintended read in a library built for alpha chains; its size means little. The chain has TRBV27 and TRBJ2-7, with D tentatively TRBD2 (5 bases). Germline V gives CDR1 MNHEY, CDR2 SMNVEV (reference sequence). The CDR3 is 13 residues long. CDR3 protein: CASASGDTYEQYF. The CDR3 region has the DNA TGTGCAAGTGCGAGCGGAGATACCTACGAGCAGTACTTC.

Comments on this clonotype: This beta chain lies outside the target of a library built for alpha chains; its clone size means little. The chain links TRBV24-1 to TRBJ2-1, with D unclear. The V end lost 4 bases, the J end lost 7 bases, and 4 bases lay between the germline ends. The germline V gene encodes CDR1 KGHDR and CDR2 SFDVKD. The CDR3 runs to 11 residues. The CDR3 here is CATSEMNEQFF. The CDR3 nucleotides are TGTGCCACCAGTGAGATGAATGAGCAGTTCTTC.

Note on this clonotype: This beta chain came through as a stray read in a library set up for alpha chains, and its size says little. The gene calls are TRBV5-4 and TRBJ2-4; TRBD2 might be the D (5 bases). The V end was cut by 4 bases, the J end by 8 bases, with 16 bases between. From germline, CDR1 is SGHNT and CDR2 YYREEE (reference sequence). This CDR3 spans 14 amino acids. CDR3: CASSPQADGDIQYF. Written as DNA, the CDR3 is TGTGCCAGCAGCCCCCAAGCGGACGGGGACATTCAGTACTTC.

In regard to this clonotype: This beta chain represents an off-target read in a library built for alpha chains; its size is of limited meaning. The rearrangement joins TRBV6-1 to TRBJ2-2; no clear D. The CDR3 is 13 residues long. In germline, CDR1 is MNHNS, CDR2 SASEGT. V dropped 5 bases and J dropped 6 bases, with 10 bases sitting between them. The CDR3 DNA follows: TGTGCCAGCAGTCCGTCGATCGCCGGGGAGCTGTTTTTT. It encodes CASSPSIAGELFF.

This clonotype was observed a handful of times. This beta chain is an unintended read in a library built for alpha chains; its size means little. This chain connects TRBV7-9 to TRBJ2-2; no clear D gene. Per germline, CDR1 SEHNR and CDR2 FQNEAQ (reference sequence). There are 14 residues in the CDR3. The V end lost 2 bases, the J end lost 2 bases, and 6 bases lay between the germline ends. The CDR3 DNA sequence: TGTGCCAGCAGCTTAAACCCAAACACCGGGGAGCTGTTTTTT. Its translation: CASSLNPNTGELFF.

With respect to this clonotype: This beta chain turned up in a library designed for alpha chains; as an off-target read, its abundance says little. This chain connects TRBV20-1 to TRBJ1-1, with D perhaps TRBD1 (6 bases). CDR3 length equals 14 residues. The germline gives CDR1 DFQATT, CDR2 SNEGSKA (reference sequence). Trimming took 0 bases from V and 5 from J, leaving 13 bases between them. The CDR3 reads CSARETGRGTEAFF. The DNA of the CDR3 is TGCAGTGCTAGAGAGACAGGCCGCGGGACTGAAGCTTTCTTT.

As to this clonotype: This beta chain is a stray read from a library made for alpha chains; its abundance is not meaningful. The chain recombines TRBV5-1 with TRBJ2-7, with D hard to call. This CDR3 has 12 residues. Germline V gives CDR1 SGHRS, CDR2 YFSETQ. Between the trimmed V and J ends, which lost 0 bases and 5 bases, there was a span of 6 bases. CDR3 sequence (DNA): TGCGCCAGCAGCTTGGATGGGAACGAGCAGTACTTC. Translation: CASSLDGNEQYF.